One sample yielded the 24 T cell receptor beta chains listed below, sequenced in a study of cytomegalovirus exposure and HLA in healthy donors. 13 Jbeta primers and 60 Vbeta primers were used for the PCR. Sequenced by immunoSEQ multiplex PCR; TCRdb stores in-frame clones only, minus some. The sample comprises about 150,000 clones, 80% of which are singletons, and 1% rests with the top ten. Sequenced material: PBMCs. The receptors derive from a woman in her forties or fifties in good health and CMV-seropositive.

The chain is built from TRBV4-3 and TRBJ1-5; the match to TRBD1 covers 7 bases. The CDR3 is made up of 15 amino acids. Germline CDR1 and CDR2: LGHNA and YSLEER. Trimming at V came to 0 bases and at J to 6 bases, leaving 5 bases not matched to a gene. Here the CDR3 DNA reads TGCGCCAGCAGCCAAGAGACAGGGATGGGTCAGCCCCAGCATTTT. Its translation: CASSQETGMGQPQHF.

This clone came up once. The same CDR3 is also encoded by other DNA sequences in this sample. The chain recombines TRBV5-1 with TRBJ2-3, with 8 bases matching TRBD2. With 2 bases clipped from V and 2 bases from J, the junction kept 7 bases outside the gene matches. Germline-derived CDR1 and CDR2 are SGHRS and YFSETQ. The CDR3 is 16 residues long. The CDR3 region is CASSLGLADSTDTQYF. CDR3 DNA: TGCGCCAGCAGCTTAGGACTAGCCGACTCCACAGATACGCAGTATTTT.

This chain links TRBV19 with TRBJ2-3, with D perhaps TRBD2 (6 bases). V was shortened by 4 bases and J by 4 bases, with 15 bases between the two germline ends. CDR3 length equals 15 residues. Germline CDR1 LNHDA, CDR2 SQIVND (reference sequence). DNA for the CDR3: TGTGCCAGTAGTAGGGCCAGGGAGGCCGCAGATACGCAGTATTTT. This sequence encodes CASSRAREAADTQYF.

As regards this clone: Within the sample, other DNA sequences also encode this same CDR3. The CDR3 loop reads CASRRDSNQPQHF. The CDR3 nucleotides read TGTGCCAGCAGAAGAGATAGCAATCAGCCCCAGCATTTT. The chain links TRBV2 to TRBJ1-5; no definite D call. This CDR3 is 13 amino acids long. The V end lost 6 bases, the J end lost 0 bases, and 6 bases lay between the germline ends. The germline V gene encodes CDR1 SNHLY and CDR2 FYNNEI.

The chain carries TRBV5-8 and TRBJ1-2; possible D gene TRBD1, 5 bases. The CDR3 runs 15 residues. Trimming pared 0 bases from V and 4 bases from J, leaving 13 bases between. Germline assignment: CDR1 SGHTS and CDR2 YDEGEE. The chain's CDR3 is CASSLGQPPGYGYTF. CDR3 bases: TGTGCCAGCAGCTTGGGACAGCCTCCAGGCTATGGCTACACCTTC.

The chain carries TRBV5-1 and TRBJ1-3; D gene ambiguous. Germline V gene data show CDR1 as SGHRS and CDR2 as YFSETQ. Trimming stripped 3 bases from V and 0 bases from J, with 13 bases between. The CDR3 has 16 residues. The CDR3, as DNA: TGCGCCAGCAGCTCCACAGACATAAGCTCTGGAAACACCATATATTTT. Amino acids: CASSSTDISSGNTIYF. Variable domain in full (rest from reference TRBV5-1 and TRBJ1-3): KAGVTQTPRYLIKTRGQQVTLSCSPISGHRSVSWYQQTPGQGLQFLFEYFSETQRNKGNFPGRFSGRQFSNSRSEMNVSTLELGDSALYLCASSSTDISSGNTIYFGEGSWLTVV.

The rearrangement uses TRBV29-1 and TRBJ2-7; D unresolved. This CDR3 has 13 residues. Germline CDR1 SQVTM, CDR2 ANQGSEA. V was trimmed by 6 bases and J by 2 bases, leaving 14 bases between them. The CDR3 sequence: CSVSALQAYEQYF. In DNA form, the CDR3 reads TGCAGCGTGAGTGCCCTCCAGGCCTACGAGCAGTACTTC.

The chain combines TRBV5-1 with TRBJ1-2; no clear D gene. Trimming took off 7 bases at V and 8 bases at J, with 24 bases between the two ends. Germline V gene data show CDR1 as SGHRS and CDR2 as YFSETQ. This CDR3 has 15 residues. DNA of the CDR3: TGCGCCAGCTCTATAGTGGGTGGGCTACCGGCGGGCTACACCTTC. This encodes CASSIVGGLPAGYTF.

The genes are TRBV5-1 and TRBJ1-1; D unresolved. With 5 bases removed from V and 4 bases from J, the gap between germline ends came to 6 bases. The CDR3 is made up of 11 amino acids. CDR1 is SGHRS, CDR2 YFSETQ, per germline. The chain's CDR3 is CASREFTEAFF. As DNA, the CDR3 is TGCGCCAGCAGGGAGTTCACTGAAGCTTTCTTT.

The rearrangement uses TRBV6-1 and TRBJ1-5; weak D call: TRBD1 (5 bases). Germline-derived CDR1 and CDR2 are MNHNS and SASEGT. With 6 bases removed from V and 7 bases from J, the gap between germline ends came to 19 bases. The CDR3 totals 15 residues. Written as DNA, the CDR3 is TGTGCCAGCAGCGATCAGGGTTTTACTTCCCAGCCCCAGCATTTT. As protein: CASSDQGFTSQPQHF.

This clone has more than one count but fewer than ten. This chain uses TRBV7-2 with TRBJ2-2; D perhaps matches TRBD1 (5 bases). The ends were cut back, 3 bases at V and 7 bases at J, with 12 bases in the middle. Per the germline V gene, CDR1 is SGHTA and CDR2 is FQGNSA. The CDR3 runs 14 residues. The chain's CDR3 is CASSFGRAGGELFF. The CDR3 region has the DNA TGTGCCAGCAGCTTCGGCAGGGCCGGCGGGGAGCTGTTTTTT.

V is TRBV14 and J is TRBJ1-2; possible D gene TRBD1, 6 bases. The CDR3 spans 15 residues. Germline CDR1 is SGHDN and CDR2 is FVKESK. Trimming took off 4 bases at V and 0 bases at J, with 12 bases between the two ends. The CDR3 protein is CASSRLGQTNYGYTF. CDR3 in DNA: TGTGCCAGCAGCCGACTCGGACAGACTAACTATGGCTACACCTTC.

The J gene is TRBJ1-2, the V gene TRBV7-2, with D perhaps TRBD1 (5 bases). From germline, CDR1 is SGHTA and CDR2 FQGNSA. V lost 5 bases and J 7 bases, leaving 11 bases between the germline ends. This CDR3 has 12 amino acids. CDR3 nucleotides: TGTGCCAGCAGCCCAATACAGGCTGGCTACACCTTC. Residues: CASSPIQAGYTF.

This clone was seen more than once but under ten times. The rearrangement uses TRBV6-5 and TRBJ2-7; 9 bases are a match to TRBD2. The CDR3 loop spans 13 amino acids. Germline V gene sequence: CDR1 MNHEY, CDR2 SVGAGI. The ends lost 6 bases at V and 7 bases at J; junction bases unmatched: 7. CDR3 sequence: CASSAGGAREQYF. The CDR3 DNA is TGTGCCAGCAGCGCGGGGGGGGCCCGGGAGCAGTACTTC.

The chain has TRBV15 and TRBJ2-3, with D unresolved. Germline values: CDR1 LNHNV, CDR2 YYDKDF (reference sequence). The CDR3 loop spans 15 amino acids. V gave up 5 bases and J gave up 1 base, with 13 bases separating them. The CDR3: CATSGRQVGTDTQYF. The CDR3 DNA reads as TGTGCCACCAGCGGCCGACAAGTAGGCACAGATACGCAGTATTTT.

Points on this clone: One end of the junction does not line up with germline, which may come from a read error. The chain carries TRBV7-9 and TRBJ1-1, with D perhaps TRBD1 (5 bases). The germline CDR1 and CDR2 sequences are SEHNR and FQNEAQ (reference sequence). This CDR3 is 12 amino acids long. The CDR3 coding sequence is TGTTCCAGCAGCTTAGCGAACAGGGAAGCTTTCTTT. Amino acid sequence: CSSSLANREAFF. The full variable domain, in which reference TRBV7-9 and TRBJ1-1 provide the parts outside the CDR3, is DTGVSQNPRHKITKRGQNVTFRCDPISEHNRLYWYRQTLGQGPEFLTYFQNEAQLEKSRLLSDRFSAERPKGSFSTLEIQRTEQGDSAMYLCSSSLANREAFFGQGTRLTVV.

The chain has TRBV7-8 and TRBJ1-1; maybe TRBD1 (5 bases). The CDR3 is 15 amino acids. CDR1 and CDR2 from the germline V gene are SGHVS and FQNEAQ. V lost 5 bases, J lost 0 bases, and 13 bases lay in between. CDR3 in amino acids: CASSRTTVMNTEAFF. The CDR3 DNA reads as TGTGCCAGCAGCCGCACGACAGTCATGAACACTGAAGCTTTCTTT.

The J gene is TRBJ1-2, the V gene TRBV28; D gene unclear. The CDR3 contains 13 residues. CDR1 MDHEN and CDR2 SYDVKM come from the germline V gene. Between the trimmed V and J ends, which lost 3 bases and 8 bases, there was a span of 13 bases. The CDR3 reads CASSFRRAGGYTF. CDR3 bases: TGTGCCAGCAGTTTTCGGAGGGCGGGGGGCTACACCTTC.

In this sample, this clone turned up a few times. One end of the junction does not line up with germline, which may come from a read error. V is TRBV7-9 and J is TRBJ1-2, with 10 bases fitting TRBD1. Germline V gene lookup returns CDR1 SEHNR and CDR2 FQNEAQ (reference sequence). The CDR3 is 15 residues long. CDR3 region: CSSSQGDRGYSGYTF. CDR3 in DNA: TGTTCCAGCAGCCAGGGGGACAGGGGATACTCTGGCTACACCTTC.

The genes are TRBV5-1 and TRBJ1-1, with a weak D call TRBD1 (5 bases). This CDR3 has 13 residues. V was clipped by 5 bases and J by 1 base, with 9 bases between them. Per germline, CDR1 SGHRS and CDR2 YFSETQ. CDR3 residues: CASRTTENTEAFF. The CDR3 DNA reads TGCGCCAGCAGGACGACAGAGAACACTGAAGCTTTCTTT.

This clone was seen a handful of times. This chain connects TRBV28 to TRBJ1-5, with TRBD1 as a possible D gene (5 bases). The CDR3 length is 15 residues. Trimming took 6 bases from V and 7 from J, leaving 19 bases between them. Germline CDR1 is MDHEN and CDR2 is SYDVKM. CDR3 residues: CASRTADWGEQPQHF. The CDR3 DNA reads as TGTGCCAGCAGAACAGCCGATTGGGGGGAACAGCCCCAGCATTTT.

CDR3 protein: CASSPGQGPTDTQYF. The CDR3 bases are TGTGCCAGCTCACCAGGACAGGGCCCCACAGATACGCAGTATTTT. The chain carries TRBV18 and TRBJ2-3, with 8 nucleotides matching TRBD1. The CDR3 spans 15 residues. From germline, CDR1 is KGHSH and CDR2 LQKENI. With V trimmed by 2 bases and J by 2 bases, 3 bases remained unmatched.

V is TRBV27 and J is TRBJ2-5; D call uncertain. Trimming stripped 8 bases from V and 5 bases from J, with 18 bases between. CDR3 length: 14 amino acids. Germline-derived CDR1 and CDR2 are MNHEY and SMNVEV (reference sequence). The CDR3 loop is CASRSVGEWETQYF. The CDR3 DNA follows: TGTGCCAGCCGATCCGTCGGAGAATGGGAGACCCAGTACTTC.

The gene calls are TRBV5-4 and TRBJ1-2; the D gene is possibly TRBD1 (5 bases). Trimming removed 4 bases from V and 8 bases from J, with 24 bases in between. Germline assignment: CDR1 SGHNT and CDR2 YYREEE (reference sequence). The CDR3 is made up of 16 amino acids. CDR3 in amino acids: CASSLYQYPGLSGYTF. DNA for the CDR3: TGTGCCAGCAGCCTCTACCAATACCCAGGGCTCTCGGGCTACACCTTC. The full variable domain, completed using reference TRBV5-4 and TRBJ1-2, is ETGVTQSPTHLIKTRGQQVTLRCSSQSGHNTVSWYQQALGQGPQFIFQYYREEENGRGNFPPRFSGLQFPNYSSELNVNALELDDSALYLCASSLYQYPGLSGYTFGSGTRLTVV.